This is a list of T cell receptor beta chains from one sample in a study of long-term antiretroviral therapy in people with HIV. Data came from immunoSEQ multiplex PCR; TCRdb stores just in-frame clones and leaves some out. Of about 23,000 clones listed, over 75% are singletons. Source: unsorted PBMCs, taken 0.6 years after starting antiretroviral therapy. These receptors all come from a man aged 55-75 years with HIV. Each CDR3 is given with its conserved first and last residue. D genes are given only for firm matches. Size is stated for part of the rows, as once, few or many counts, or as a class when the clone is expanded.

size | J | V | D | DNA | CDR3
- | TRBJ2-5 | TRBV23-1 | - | TGCGCCAGCAATCAATCTCAGGGGGAGACCCAGTACTTC | CASNQSQGETQYF
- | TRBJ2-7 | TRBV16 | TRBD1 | TGTGCCAGCAGCCAATCTTGGGGACAGGTCTTATACGAGCAGTACTTC | CASSQSWGQVLYEQYF
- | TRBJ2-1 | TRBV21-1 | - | TGTGCCAGCAGCCAGAGGACAGGGCGAGGAATTTACAATGAGCAGTTCTTC | CASSQRTGRGIYNEQFF
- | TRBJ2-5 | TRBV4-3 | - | TGCGCCAGCAGCCCGATGGGGGGGGCGGGCGAGACCCAGTACTTC | CASSPMGGAGETQYF
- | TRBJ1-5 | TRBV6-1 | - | TGTGCCAGCAGTGATCTACAGGGTCGCAATCAGCCCCAGCATTTT | CASSDLQGRNQPQHF
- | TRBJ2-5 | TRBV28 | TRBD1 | TGTGCCAGCAGGCTGCCAGGGGGTATAGAGACCCAGTACTTC | CASRLPGGIETQYF
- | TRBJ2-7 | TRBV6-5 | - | TGTGCCAGCAAGAACGCAGCCTACGAGCAGTACTTC | CASKNAAYEQYF
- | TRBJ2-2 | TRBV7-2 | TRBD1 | TGTGCCAGCAGCTTAGCCTGGGACAGGGTATTGGACACCGGGGAGCTGTTTTTT | CASSLAWDRVLDTGELFF
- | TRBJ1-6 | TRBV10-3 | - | TGTGCCATCAGTGAGGAGGGAGGAAATTCACCCCTCCACTTT | CAISEEGGNSPLHF
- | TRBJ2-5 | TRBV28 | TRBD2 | TGTGCCAGCAGTTCCCTAGCGGGGGGGACTGAGACCCAGTACTTC | CASSSLAGGTETQYF
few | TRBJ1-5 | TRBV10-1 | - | TGCGCCAGCATCCGGACAGCCAGCAATCAGCCCCAGCATTTT | CASIRTASNQPQHF
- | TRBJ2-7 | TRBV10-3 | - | TGTGCCATCAGTGGCGGGGTCAACTACGAGCAGTACTTC | CAISGGVNYEQYF
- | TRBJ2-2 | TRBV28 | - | TGTGCCAGCAGTTTAAATCCGACAGGTAGGTTAAGGACCGGGGAGCTGTTTTTT | CASSLNPTGRLRTGELFF
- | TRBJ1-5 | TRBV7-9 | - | TGTGCCAGCAGCTTAGCGGGGTCAGGGCTTAAGCCCCAGCATTTT | CASSLAGSGLKPQHF
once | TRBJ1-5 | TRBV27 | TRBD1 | TGTGCCAGCTCGACAGGGCGAGAGCCCCAGCATTTT | CASSTGREPQHF
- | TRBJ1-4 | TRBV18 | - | TGTGCCAGCTCACCAGTAAAGAATGAAAAACTGTTTTTT | CASSPVKNEKLFF
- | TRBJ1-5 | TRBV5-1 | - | TGCGCCAGCAGCTTGGGAGACACGGATCAGCCCCAGCATTTT | CASSLGDTDQPQHF
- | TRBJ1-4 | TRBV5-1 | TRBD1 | TGCGCCAGCAGCGCCAGGGGGGACAGGGGAGAAAAACTGTTTTTT | CASSARGDRGEKLFF
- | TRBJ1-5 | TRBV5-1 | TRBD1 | TGCGCCAGCAGCTTGACAGGGGGCAATCAGCCCCAGCATTTT | CASSLTGGNQPQHF
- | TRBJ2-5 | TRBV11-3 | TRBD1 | TGTGCCAGCAGCTTGGGCAACAGGGGGCTGGAGACCCAGTACTTC | CASSLGNRGLETQYF
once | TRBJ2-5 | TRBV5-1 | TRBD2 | TGCGCCAGCAGCCCACTAGCGGGAGGGCAAGAGACCCAGTACTTC | CASSPLAGGQETQYF
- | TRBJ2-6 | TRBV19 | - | TGTGCCAGTAGTGAGCGACGGAGCTCTGGGGCCAACGTCCTGACTTTC | CASSERRSSGANVLTF
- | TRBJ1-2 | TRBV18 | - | TGTGCCAGCTCACCGGGCGCAGGAACGTGGCTCTATGGCTACACCTTC | CASSPGAGTWLYGYTF
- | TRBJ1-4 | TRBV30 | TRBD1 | TGTGCCTGGGGCCGGACAGGGGGATCTAATGAAAAACTGTTTTTT | CAWGRTGGSNEKLFF
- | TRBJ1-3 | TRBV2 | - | TGTGCCAGCAGACCCCCGGAGGGGTGGGGAAACACCATATATTTT | CASRPPEGWGNTIYF
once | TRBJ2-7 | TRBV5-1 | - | TGCGCCAGCAGCTCGCCTCCGGGATGGACTGATATACGGCAGCAGTACTTC | CASSSPPGWTDIRQQYF
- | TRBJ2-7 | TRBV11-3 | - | TGTGCCAGCAGCGGGACGGGCTACGAGCAGTACTTC | CASSGTGYEQYF
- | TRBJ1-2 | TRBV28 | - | TGTGCCAGCAGTTTCAGGGAGGCCTATGGCTACACCTTC | CASSFREAYGYTF
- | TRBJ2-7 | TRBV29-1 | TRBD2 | TGCAGCGTTGGAGGGACTAGCGGGATCTACGAGCAGTACTTC | CSVGGTSGIYEQYF
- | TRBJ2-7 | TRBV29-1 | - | TGCAGCGTCCTGGGGGGAGCATCCTACGAGCAGTACTTC | CSVLGGASYEQYF
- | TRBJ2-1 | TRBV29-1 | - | TGCAGCGTCGCATGGACAGACTCCTACAATGAGCAGTTCTTC | CSVAWTDSYNEQFF
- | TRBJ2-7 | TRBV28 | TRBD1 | TGTGCCAGCAGTGGGTGGTCGGGACAGAAGGGCTACGAGCAGTACTTC | CASSGWSGQKGYEQYF
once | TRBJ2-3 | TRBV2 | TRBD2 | TGTGCCAGCACCAGAGGGCGGGGCTACGCGGGAGGGAGCACAGATACGCAGTATTTT | CASTRGRGYAGGSTDTQYF
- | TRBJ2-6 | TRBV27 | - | TGTGCCAGCAGTTTATTGGGGGGGCCGGCCGGGGCCAACGTCCTGACTTTC | CASSLLGGPAGANVLTF
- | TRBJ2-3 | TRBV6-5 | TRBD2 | TGTGCCAGCAGCTATAAGCGGGGGTCAGATACGCAGTATTTT | CASSYKRGSDTQYF
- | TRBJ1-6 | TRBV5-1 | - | TGCGCCAGCAGCGTTCAAGGGGTAGGTAATTCACCCCTCCACTTT | CASSVQGVGNSPLHF
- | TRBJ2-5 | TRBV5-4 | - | TGTGCCAGCAGCTTGGGCCAGCTGATTCAAGAGACCCAGTACTTC | CASSLGQLIQETQYF
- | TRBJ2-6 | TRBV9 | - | TGTGCCAGCAGGCAAGGGTGGGGGTCTGGGGCCAACGTCCTGACTTTC | CASRQGWGSGANVLTF
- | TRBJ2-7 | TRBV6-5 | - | TGTGCCAGCACCGGACAGAATCACTACGAGCAGTACTTC | CASTGQNHYEQYF
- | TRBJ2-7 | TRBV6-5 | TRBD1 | TGTGCCAGCAGTTCTGGGACAGTATACGAGCAGTACTTC | CASSSGTVYEQYF
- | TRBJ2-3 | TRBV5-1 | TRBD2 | TGCGCCAGCAGCTTTAGCGGGGGAAGCACAGATACGCAGTATTTT | CASSFSGGSTDTQYF
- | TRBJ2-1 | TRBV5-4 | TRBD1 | TGTGCCAGCAGCCTCGGACAGGGCCTTTACAATGAGCAGTTCTTC | CASSLGQGLYNEQFF